This T cell receptor beta chain originates from a study of T cells after posttransplantation cyclophosphamide. Busulfan-fludarabine conditioning, marrow transplant, and cyclophosphamide on days +3 and +4 were administered. The germline CDR1 and CDR2 sequences are MDHEN and SYDVKM. This CDR3 is built from 17 residues. The V gene lost 6 bases and the J gene lost 0 bases, with 20 bases spanning the gap. Some clones are missing from TCRdb's copy, which holds only in-frame ones; the method was immunoSEQ multiplex PCR. The sample gives about 12,000 clones, none seen only once, and the top ten clones hold roughly 26%.

This sequence originates from a female patient between 40 and 50 years old who received an allogeneic stem cell transplant from an unrelated donor, was CMV-positive, and had acute GVHD only. Part of the T cells may come from the graft donor. V usage is TRBV28 and J usage is TRBJ1-2, with a tentative D call TRBD1 (5 bases). Sequenced material: PBMCs, taken after allogeneic stem cell transplant with posttransplant cyclophosphamide. The CDR3 loop is CASSPIDSLVSNYGYTF. The CDR3 DNA follows: TGTGCCAGCAGCCCTATTGACAGTCTTGTCTCTAACTATGGCTACACCTTC.